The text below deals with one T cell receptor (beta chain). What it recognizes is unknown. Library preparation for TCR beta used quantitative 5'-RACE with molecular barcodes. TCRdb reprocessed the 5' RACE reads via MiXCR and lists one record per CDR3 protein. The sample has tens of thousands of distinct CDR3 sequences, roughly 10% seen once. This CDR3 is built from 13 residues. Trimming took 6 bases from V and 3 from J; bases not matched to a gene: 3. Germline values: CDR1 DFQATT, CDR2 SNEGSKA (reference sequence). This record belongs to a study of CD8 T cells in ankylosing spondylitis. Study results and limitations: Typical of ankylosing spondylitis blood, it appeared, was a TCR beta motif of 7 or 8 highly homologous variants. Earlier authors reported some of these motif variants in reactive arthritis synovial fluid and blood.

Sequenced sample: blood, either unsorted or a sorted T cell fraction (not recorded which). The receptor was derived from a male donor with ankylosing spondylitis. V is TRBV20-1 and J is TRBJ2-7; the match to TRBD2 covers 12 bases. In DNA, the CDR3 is TGCAGTGCACGGACTAGCGGGATCTACGAGCAGTACTTC. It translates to CSARTSGIYEQYF.